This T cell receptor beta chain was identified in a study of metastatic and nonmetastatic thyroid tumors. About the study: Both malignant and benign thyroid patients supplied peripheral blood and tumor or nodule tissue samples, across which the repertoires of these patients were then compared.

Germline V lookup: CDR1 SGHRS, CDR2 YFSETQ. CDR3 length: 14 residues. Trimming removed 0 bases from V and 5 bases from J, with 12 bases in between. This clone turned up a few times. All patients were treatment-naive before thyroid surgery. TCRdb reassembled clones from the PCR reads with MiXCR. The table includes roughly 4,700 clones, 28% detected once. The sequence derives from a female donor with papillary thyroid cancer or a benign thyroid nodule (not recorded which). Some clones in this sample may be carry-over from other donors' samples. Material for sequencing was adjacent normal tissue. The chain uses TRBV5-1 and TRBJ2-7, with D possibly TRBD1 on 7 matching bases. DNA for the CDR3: TGCGCCAGCAGCTTGGTGAGCAGGGGGGACGAGCAGTACTTC. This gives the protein CASSLVSRGDEQYF.